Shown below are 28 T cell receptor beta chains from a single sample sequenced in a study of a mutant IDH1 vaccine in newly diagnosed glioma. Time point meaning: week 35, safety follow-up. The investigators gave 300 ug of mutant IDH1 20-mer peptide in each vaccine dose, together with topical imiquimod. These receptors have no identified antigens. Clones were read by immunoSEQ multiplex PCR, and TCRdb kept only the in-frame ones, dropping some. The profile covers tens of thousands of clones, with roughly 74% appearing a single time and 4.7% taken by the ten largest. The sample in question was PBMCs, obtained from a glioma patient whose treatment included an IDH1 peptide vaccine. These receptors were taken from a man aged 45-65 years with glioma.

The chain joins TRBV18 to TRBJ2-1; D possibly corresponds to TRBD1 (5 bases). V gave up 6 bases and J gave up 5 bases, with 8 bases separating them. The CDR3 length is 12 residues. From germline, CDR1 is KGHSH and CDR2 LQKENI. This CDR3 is CASSATDNEQFF. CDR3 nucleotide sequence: TGTGCCAGCTCCGCGACAGACAATGAGCAGTTCTTC.

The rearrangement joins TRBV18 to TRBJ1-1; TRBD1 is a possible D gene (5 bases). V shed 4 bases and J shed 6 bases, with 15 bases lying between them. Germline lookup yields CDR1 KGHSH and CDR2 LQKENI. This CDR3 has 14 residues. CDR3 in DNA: TGTGCCAGCTCACGGAACCGGGACCCCCCTGAAGCTTTCTTT. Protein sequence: CASSRNRDPPEAFF. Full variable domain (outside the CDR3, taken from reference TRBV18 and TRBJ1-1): NAGVMQNPRHLVRRRGQEARLRCSPMKGHSHVYWYRQLPEEGLKFMVYLQKENIIDESGMPKERFSAEFPKEGPSILRIQQVVRGDSAAYFCASSRNRDPPEAFFGQGTRLTVV.

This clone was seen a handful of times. Here the CDR3 reads CASSRQFNTGELFF. As DNA, the CDR3 is TGTGCCAGTAGTCGGCAGTTTAACACCGGGGAGCTGTTTTTT. This rearrangement joins TRBV19 to TRBJ2-2; D remains ambiguous. CDR1 is LNHDA and CDR2 is SQIVND in the germline V gene (reference sequence). The V gene lost 5 bases and the J gene lost 2 bases, with 9 bases spanning the gap. This CDR3 has 14 amino acids.

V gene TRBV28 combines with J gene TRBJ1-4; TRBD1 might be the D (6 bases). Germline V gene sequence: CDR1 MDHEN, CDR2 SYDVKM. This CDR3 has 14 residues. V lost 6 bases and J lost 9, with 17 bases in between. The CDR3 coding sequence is TGTGCCAGCAGGACAGGCGGGTTAGCGAAAAAACTGTTTTTT. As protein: CASRTGGLAKKLFF. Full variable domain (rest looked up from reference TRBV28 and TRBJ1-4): DVKVTQSSRYLVKRTGEKVFLECVQDMDHENMFWYRQDPGLGLRLIYFSYDVKMKEKGDIPEGYSVSREKKERFSLILESASTNQTSMYLCASRTGGLAKKLFFGSGTQLSVL.

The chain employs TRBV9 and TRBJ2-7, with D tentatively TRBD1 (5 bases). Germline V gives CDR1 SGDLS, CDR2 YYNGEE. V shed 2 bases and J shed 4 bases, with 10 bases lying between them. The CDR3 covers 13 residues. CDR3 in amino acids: CASSVGQLYEQYF. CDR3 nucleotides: TGTGCCAGCAGCGTGGGGCAGCTTTACGAGCAGTACTTC.

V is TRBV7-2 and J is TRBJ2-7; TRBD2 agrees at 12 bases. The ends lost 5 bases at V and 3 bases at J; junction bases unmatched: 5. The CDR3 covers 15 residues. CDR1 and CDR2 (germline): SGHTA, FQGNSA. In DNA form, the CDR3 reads TGTGCCAGCAGCGTGACTAGCGGGGGATACTACGAGCAGTACTTC. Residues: CASSVTSGGYYEQYF.

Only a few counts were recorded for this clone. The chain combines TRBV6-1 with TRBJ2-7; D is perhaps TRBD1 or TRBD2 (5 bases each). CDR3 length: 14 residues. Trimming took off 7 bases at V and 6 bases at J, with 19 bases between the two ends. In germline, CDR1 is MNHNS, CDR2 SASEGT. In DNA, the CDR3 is TGTGCCAGCACCGAACGAGGGAAGGGGCGCGAGCAGTACTTC. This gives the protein CASTERGKGREQYF.

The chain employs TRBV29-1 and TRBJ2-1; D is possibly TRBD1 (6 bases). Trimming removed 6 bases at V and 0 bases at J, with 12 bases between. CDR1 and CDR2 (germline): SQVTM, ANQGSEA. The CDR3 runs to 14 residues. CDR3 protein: CSVSRGFSYNEQFF. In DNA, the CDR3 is TGCAGCGTCTCCAGGGGATTCTCCTACAATGAGCAGTTCTTC.

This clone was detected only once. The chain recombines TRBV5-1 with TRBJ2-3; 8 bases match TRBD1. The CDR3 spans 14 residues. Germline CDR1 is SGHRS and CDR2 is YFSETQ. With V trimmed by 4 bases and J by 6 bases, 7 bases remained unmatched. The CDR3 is CASSIGQGGDTQYF. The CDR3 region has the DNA TGCGCCAGCAGCATAGGACAGGGAGGCGATACGCAGTATTTT.

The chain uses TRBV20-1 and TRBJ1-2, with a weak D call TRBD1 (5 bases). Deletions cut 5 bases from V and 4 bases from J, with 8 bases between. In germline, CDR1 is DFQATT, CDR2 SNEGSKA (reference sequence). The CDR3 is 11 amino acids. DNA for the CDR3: TGCAGTGCTCGACAGCCCTATGGCTACACCTTC. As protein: CSARQPYGYTF.

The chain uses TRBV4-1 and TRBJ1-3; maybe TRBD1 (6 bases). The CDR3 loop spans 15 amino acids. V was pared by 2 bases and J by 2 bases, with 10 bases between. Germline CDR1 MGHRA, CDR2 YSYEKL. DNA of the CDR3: TGCGCCAGCAGCCAATCCTCAGGGGCTGGAAACACCATATATTTT. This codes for CASSQSSGAGNTIYF.

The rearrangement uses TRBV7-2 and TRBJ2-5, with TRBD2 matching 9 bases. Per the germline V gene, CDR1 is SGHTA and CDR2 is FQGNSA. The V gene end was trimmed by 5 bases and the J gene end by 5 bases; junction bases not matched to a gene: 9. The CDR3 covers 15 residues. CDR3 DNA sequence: TGTGCCAGCAGCGCCGGGGGGACTAGCATGGAGACCCAGTACTTC. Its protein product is CASSAGGTSMETQYF.

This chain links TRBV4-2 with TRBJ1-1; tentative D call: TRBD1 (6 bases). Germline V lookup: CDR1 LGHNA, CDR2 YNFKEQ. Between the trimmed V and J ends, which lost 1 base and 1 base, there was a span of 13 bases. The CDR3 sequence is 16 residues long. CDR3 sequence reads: CASSQGAGVGNTEAFF. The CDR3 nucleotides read TGTGCCAGCAGCCAAGGGGCAGGGGTGGGGAACACTGAAGCTTTCTTT.

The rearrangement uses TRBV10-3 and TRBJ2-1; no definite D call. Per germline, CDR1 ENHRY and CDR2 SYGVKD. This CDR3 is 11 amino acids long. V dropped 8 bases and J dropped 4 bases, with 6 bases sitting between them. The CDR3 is CAILAYNEQFF. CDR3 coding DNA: TGTGCCATCTTGGCTTACAATGAGCAGTTCTTC.

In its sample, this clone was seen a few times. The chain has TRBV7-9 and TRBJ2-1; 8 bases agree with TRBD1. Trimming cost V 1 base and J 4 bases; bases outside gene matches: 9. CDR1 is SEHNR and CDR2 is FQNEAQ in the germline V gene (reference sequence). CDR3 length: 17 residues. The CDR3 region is CASSLGTTGAAYNEQFF. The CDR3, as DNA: TGTGCCAGCAGCTTAGGGACGACAGGGGCAGCGTACAATGAGCAGTTCTTC.

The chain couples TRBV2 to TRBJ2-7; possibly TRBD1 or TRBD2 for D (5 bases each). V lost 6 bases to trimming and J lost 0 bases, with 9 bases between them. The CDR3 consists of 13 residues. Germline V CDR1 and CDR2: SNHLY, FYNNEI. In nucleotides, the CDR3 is TGTGCCAGCAGCCGGGACGACTCCTACGAGCAGTACTTC. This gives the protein CASSRDDSYEQYF.

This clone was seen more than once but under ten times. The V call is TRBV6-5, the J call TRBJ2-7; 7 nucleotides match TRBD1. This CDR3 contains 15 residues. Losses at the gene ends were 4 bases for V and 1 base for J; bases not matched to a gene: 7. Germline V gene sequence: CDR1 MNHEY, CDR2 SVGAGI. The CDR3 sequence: CASSSVTGSSYEQYF. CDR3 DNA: TGTGCCAGCAGTTCAGTGACAGGGTCATCCTACGAGCAGTACTTC.

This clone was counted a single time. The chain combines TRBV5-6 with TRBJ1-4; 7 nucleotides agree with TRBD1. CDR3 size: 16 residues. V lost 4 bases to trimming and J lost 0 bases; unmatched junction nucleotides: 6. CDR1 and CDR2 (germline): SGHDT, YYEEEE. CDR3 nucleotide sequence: TGTGCCAGCAGCCTGGGACAGATTGCAACTAATGAAAAACTGTTTTTT. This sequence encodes CASSLGQIATNEKLFF.

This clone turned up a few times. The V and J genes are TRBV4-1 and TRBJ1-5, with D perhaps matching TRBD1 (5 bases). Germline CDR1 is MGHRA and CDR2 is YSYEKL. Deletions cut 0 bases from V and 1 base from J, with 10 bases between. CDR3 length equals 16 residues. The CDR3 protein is CASSQDGGISNQPQHF. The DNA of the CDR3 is TGCGCCAGCAGCCAAGATGGGGGAATCAGCAATCAGCCCCAGCATTTT.

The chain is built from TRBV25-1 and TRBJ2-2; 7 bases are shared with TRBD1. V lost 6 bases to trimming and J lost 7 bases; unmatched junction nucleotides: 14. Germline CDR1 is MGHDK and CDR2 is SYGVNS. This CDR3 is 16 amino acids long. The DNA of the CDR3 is TGTGCCAGCAGCGACAGGGACCCTAAGACGGGCGGGGAGCTGTTTTTT. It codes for CASSDRDPKTGGELFF.

CDR3 amino acids: CASSVGASGGEYNEQFF. The CDR3 coding sequence is TGTGCCAGCAGCGTAGGAGCTAGCGGGGGGGAGTACAATGAGCAGTTCTTC. V is TRBV9 and J is TRBJ2-1, with 12 bases that match TRBD2. Trimming cost V 0 bases and J 4 bases; bases outside gene matches: 5. The CDR3 totals 17 residues. Looked up from germline, CDR1 is SGDLS and CDR2 is YYNGEE.

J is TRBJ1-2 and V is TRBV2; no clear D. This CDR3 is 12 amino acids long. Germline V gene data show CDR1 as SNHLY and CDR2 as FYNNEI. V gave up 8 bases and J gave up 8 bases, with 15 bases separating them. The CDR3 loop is CASCMDPGGYTF. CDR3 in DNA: TGTGCCAGCTGCATGGATCCGGGAGGCTACACCTTC.

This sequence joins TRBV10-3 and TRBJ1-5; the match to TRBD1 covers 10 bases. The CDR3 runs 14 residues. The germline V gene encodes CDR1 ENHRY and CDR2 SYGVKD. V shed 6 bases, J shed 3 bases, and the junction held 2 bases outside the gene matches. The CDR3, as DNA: TGTGCCATCAGCAGACAGGGGGCCAATCAGCCCCAGCATTTT. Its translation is CAISRQGANQPQHF.

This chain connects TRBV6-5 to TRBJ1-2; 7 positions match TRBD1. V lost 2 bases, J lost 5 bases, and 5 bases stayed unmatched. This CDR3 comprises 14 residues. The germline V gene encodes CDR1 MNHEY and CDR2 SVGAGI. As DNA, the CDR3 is TGTGCCAGCAGTTACCGGGACAGAGGGTATGGCTACACCTTC. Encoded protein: CASSYRDRGYGYTF.

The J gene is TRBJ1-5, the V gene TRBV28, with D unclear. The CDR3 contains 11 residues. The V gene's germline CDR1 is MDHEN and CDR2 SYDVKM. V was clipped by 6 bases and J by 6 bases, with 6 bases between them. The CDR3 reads CASSLGQPQHF. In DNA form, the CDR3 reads TGTGCCAGCAGCCTAGGTCAGCCCCAGCATTTT.

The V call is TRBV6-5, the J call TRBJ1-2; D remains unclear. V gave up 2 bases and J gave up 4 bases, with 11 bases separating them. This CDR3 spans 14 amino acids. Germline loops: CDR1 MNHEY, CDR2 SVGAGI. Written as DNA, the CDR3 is TGTGCCAGCAGTTACGTGGACGGGTTCTATGGCTACACCTTC. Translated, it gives CASSYVDGFYGYTF.

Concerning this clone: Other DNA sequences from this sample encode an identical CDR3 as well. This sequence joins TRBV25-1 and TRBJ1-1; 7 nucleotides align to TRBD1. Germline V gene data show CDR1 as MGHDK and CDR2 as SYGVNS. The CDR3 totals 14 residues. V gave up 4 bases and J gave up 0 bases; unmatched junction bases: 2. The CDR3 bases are TGTGCCAGCAGTGTAGGGGGCATGAACACTGAAGCTTTCTTT. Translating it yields CASSVGGMNTEAFF.

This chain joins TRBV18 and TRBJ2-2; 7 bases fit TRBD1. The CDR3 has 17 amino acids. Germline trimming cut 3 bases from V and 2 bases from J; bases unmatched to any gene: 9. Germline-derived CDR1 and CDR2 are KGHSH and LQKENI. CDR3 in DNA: TGTGCCAGCTCACCCTATACCGGGACAGCTAACACCGGGGAGCTGTTTTTT. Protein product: CASSPYTGTANTGELFF.